This is a list of T cell receptor beta chains from one sample in a study of T cell changes during pregnancy in multiple sclerosis. This table comes from immunoSEQ multiplex PCR, and its TCRdb copy is limited to in-frame clones, with some not included. The sample includes 30,000 to 35,000 clones, almost 90% of them seen just once. Sequences were derived from CD4+ T cells from peripheral blood mononuclear cells, sampled in the first trimester of pregnancy. The receptor set was obtained from a female donor in good health, enrolled as a control in a pregnancy study. Each CDR3 is given with its conserved first and last residue. Each record gives: CDR3 protein, CDR3 DNA, V gene, J gene, D gene. The D gene is left open where the match is weak.

CASSHIRGAYYEQYF	TGTGCCAGCAGCCATATACGGGGGGCTTACTACGAGCAGTACTTC	TRBV5-6	TRBJ2-7	.
CASSLLGSNTGELFF	TGTGCCAGCAGTTTATTGGGCAGCAACACCGGGGAGCTGTTTTTT	TRBV27	TRBJ2-2	.
CASSDYDRSYEQYF	TGCGCCAGCAGTGATTATGACAGGTCCTACGAGCAGTACTTC	TRBV10-1	TRBJ2-7	.
CASRDEGLNTEAFF	TGTGCCAGCCGGGATGAGGGCTTGAACACTGAAGCTTTCTTT	TRBV6-1	TRBJ1-1	.
CASSPSLRGANVLTF	TGTGCCAGCAGCCCTTCATTGCGCGGGGCCAACGTCCTGACTTTC	TRBV7-3	TRBJ2-6	.
CARSLRPPQGYFEAFF	TGTGCCAGAAGCTTGCGTCCACCGCAGGGGTATTTTGAAGCTTTCTTT	TRBV5-3	TRBJ1-1	.
CASSFETDEKLFF	TGCGCCAGCAGCTTCGAAACGGATGAAAAACTGTTTTTT	TRBV5-1	TRBJ1-4	.
CASSPTGGRNQPQHF	TGCGCCAGCAGCCCGACGGGGGGCAGGAATCAGCCCCAGCATTTT	TRBV5-1	TRBJ1-5	.
CASTLIGQGAALETQYF	TGTGCCAGCACCCTAATCGGACAGGGGGCGGCGTTGGAGACCCAGTACTTC	TRBV7-2	TRBJ2-5	TRBD1
CASSLSGTPYEKLFF	TGTGCCAGCAGCTTAAGTGGGACACCTTATGAAAAACTGTTTTTT	TRBV7-3	TRBJ1-4	.
CASSVGVSSGGLLYEQYF	TGTGCCAGCAGCGTAGGTGTGTCTAGCGGGGGCCTTCTCTACGAGCAGTACTTC	TRBV9	TRBJ2-7	TRBD2
CASSRTARGTGELFF	TGCGCCAGCAGCCGGACGGCCCGAGGGACCGGGGAGCTGTTTTTT	TRBV5-1	TRBJ2-2	.
CASSQMNRLPLSSYNSPLHF	TGCGCCAGCAGCCAAATGAACAGGCTACCCCTGAGCTCCTATAATTCACCCCTCCACTTT	TRBV4-1	TRBJ1-6	.
CASSLGRGTSYEQYF	TGTGCCAGCAGTCTCGGGCGGGGGACCTCCTACGAGCAGTACTTC	TRBV7-2	TRBJ2-7	TRBD2
CASSQDLVIGTGNSPLHF	TGCGCCAGCAGCCAAGATCTTGTGATAGGGACAGGGAACTCACCCCTCCACTTT	TRBV4-3	TRBJ1-6	TRBD1